Below, 21 T cell receptor beta chains from the same sample are listed, as sequenced in a study of beta chain features in type 1 diabetes. For these receptors, no antigen is known. Findings and limits, study-wide: Type 1 diabetes patients had TCRB CDR3s that were shorter (moderately but significantly so) in all four CD4+ subsets.

Isolated RNA was reverse transcribed in full, so expressed TCRB transcripts were sequenced. The method was immunoSEQ multiplex PCR; TCRdb's version includes in-frame clones alone and lacks a portion of them. Among a few hundred thousand clones listed, roughly an eighth were seen once. Sample: naive CD4+ T cells from blood. All receptors come from a woman between 18 and 29 years old with type 1 diabetes.

In its sample, this clone was seen a few times. The CDR3 loop reads CASRAGTANYGYTF. The CDR3 DNA reads TGTGCCAGCAGGGCCGGGACAGCGAACTATGGCTACACCTTC. The gene calls are TRBV5-6 and TRBJ1-2; TRBD1 agrees at 7 bases. Germline V CDR1 and CDR2: SGHDT, YYEEEE. The CDR3 length is 14 residues. The V and J ends lost 5 bases and 2 bases, in that order; junction bases with no gene match: 6.

The chain links TRBV7-2 to TRBJ1-5, with TRBD1 identical over 7 bases. Trimming at V came to 2 bases and at J to 4 bases, leaving 5 bases not matched to a gene. The CDR3 has 15 residues. Germline-derived CDR1 and CDR2 are SGHTA and FQGNSA. CDR3: CASSLMGQNNQPQHF. The CDR3 coding sequence is TGTGCCAGCAGCTTAATGGGACAGAATAATCAGCCCCAGCATTTT. The full variable domain, completed using reference TRBV7-2 and TRBJ1-5, is GAGVSQSPSNKVTEKGKDVELRCDPISGHTALYWYRQSLGQGLEFLIYFQGNSAPDKSGLPSDRFSAERTGGSVSTLTIQRTQQEDSAVYLCASSLMGQNNQPQHFGDGTRLSIL.

The sample holds a few counts of this clone. The chain recombines TRBV7-6 with TRBJ1-5, with a possible D match to TRBD1 (5 bases). The CDR3 is 16 amino acids. Germline loops: CDR1 SGHVS, CDR2 FNYEAQ. Trimming took 8 bases from V and 4 from J, leaving 21 bases between them. CDR3 bases: TGTGCCAGCGCTCCCGGGGGATGGGGCGTGAATCAGCCCCAGCATTTT. It codes for CASAPGGWGVNQPQHF.

The genes are TRBV6-5 and TRBJ1-1; 9 nucleotides line up with TRBD1. Germline V gene lookup returns CDR1 MNHEY and CDR2 SVGAGI. This CDR3 region has 15 residues. V dropped 2 bases and J dropped 8; count of bases not matched to a gene: 9. CDR3 DNA sequence: TGTGCCAGCAGTTACAAAACAGGGGGCGCGGCGGAAGCTTTCTTT. Its protein product is CASSYKTGGAAEAFF.

This clone has more than one count but fewer than ten. As DNA, the CDR3 is TGTGCCAGCAGCGTAGGTGAGGACTATGGCTACACCTTC. It yields the protein CASSVGEDYGYTF. V gene TRBV9 combines with J gene TRBJ1-2; the D is unclear. The V and J ends lost 0 bases and 3 bases respectively, with 6 bases between them. The CDR3 runs to 13 residues. Germline V gene lookup returns CDR1 SGDLS and CDR2 YYNGEE.

The V call is TRBV6-5, the J call TRBJ1-5; D is unclear. Trimming cost V 8 bases and J 4 bases, with 12 bases left between them. The germline V gene encodes CDR1 MNHEY and CDR2 SVGAGI. The length of the CDR3 is 13 residues. The CDR3 sequence is CASRRDSNQPQHF. CDR3 sequence (DNA): TGTGCCAGCCGGCGGGATTCGAATCAGCCCCAGCATTTT.

This clone has only a few counts. This sequence joins TRBV5-1 and TRBJ2-7; no firm D call. CDR1 and CDR2 from the germline V gene are SGHRS and YFSETQ. The CDR3 runs to 13 residues. Trimming cost V 2 bases and J 0 bases, with 6 bases left between them. DNA for the CDR3: TGCGCCAGCAGCTTCTCCGGCTCCTACGAGCAGTACTTC. Translated, it gives CASSFSGSYEQYF.

J is TRBJ1-5 and V is TRBV5-8; D is unclear. The CDR3 has 12 amino acids. The ends were cut back, 5 bases at V and 4 bases at J, with 7 bases in the middle. Germline V gives CDR1 SGHTS, CDR2 YDEGEE. The CDR3 DNA reads TGTGCCAGCAGACTCGGGAATCAGCCCCAGCATTTT. Protein: CASRLGNQPQHF.

This clone occurred a few times. The J gene is TRBJ2-5, the V gene TRBV7-2; tentative D call: TRBD2 (5 bases). The V end lost 2 bases, the J end lost 5 bases, and 12 bases lay between the germline ends. CDR1 and CDR2 from the germline V gene are SGHTA and FQGNSA. The CDR3 has 14 amino acids. The DNA of the CDR3 is TGTGCCAGCAGCTTATTCGGTAGAGGGGAGACCCAGTACTTC. This gives the protein CASSLFGRGETQYF. Complete variable domain (other parts from reference TRBV7-2 and TRBJ2-5): GAGVSQSPSNKVTEKGKDVELRCDPISGHTALYWYRQSLGQGLEFLIYFQGNSAPDKSGLPSDRFSAERTGGSVSTLTIQRTQQEDSAVYLCASSLFGRGETQYFGPGTRLLVL.

The table lists this clone with a few counts. The rearrangement links TRBV9 to TRBJ2-6; perhaps TRBD1 as D (6 bases). Trimming cost V 0 bases and J 3 bases, with 13 bases left between them. The CDR3 sequence is 17 residues long. CDR1 and CDR2 from the germline V gene are SGDLS and YYNGEE. The CDR3 loop is CASSVAPQGGGANVLTF. CDR3 coding DNA: TGTGCCAGCAGCGTAGCTCCACAGGGCGGTGGGGCCAACGTCCTGACTTTC.

This chain uses TRBV7-2 with TRBJ2-2; D is ambiguous. V lost 5 bases, J lost 1 base, and 8 bases lay in between. The CDR3 spans 14 residues. Germline V CDR1 and CDR2: SGHTA, FQGNSA. This CDR3 reads CASSQNGNTGELFF. CDR3 bases: TGTGCCAGCAGCCAAAACGGGAACACCGGGGAGCTGTTTTTT.

The table lists this clone with a few counts. The V and J genes are TRBV5-4 and TRBJ2-3; 9 bases agree with TRBD2. Germline trimming cut 3 bases from V and 2 bases from J; bases unmatched to any gene: 4. Germline V gene lookup returns CDR1 SGHNT and CDR2 YYREEE (reference sequence). CDR3 length: 15 residues. The CDR3 nucleotides are TGTGCCAGCAGCTGGGGACTAGCAACCACAGATACGCAGTATTTT. Residues: CASSWGLATTDTQYF.

This chain links TRBV28 with TRBJ2-7, with TRBD1 matching over 7 bases. The germline CDR1 and CDR2 sequences are MDHEN and SYDVKM. This CDR3 spans 12 amino acids. The J segment lost 2 bases and the V segment lost 6 bases, leaving 1 base of the junction unmatched. Here the CDR3 DNA reads TGTGCCAGCAGGGGACAGACCTACGAGCAGTACTTC. Amino acids: CASRGQTYEQYF.

J is TRBJ2-1 and V is TRBV13, with D possibly being TRBD2 (6 bases). The CDR3 sequence is 15 residues long. Trimming pared 5 bases from V and 4 bases from J, leaving 15 bases between. Germline V gene data show CDR1 as PRHDT and CDR2 as FYEKMQ (reference sequence). DNA for the CDR3: TGTGCCAGCAGCCCGACGGGAGTTTTGTACAATGAGCAGTTCTTC. Residues: CASSPTGVLYNEQFF.

This clone was recorded a few times. The rearrangement links TRBV5-1 to TRBJ2-2, with unresolved D. This CDR3 spans 16 amino acids. In germline, CDR1 is SGHRS, CDR2 YFSETQ. The V end lost 1 base, the J end lost 5 bases, and 15 bases lay between the germline ends. CDR3 bases: TGCGCCAGCAGCTTGCCAAGAGCCCTCTCTACCGGGGAGCTGTTTTTT. Translation gives CASSLPRALSTGELFF.

The chain is built from TRBV18 and TRBJ2-7; 11 nucleotides line up with TRBD2. The ends lost 6 bases at V and 2 bases at J; junction bases unmatched: 6. The CDR3 spans 15 residues. CDR1 KGHSH and CDR2 LQKENI come from the germline V gene. The CDR3 loop is CASSPIAGGPYEQYF. CDR3 bases: TGTGCCAGCTCTCCGATAGCGGGAGGGCCCTACGAGCAGTACTTC.

In its sample, this clone was seen a few times. This sequence joins TRBV7-2 and TRBJ2-1, with TRBD2 identical over 12 bases. Germline V gene data show CDR1 as SGHTA and CDR2 as FQGNSA. V trimming: 1 base; J trimming: 9 bases; junction bases outside the gene matches: 7. The CDR3 loop spans 16 amino acids. The CDR3 here is CASSLGGLAGSPEQFF. CDR3 nucleotides: TGTGCCAGCAGCTTAGGAGGACTAGCGGGGTCCCCTGAGCAGTTCTTC.

The J gene is TRBJ1-3, the V gene TRBV7-6; D gene uncertain. V was trimmed by 1 base and J by 4 bases, leaving 8 bases between them. This CDR3 has 14 residues. The germline gives CDR1 SGHVS, CDR2 FNYEAQ. Here the CDR3 DNA reads TGTGCCAGCAGCTTAGGGGCAGCCGGAAACACCATATATTTT. Amino acids: CASSLGAAGNTIYF. Drawing the rest from reference TRBV7-6 and TRBJ1-3, the complete variable domain is GAGVSQSPRYKVTKRGQDVALRCDPISGHVSLYWYRQALGQGPEFLTYFNYEAQQDKSGLPNDRFSAERPEGSISTLTIQRTEQRDSAMYRCASSLGAAGNTIYFGEGSWLTVV.

This clone occurred a few times. This chain links TRBV29-1 with TRBJ2-5; TRBD2 might be the D (7 bases). Germline V gene data show CDR1 as SQVTM and CDR2 as ANQGSEA. Trimming took 6 bases from V and 4 from J, leaving 15 bases between them. The CDR3 is made up of 13 amino acids. CDR3 in DNA: TGCAGCGTGGGGGGGCTCGCGGGAGAGACCCAGTACTTC. This sequence encodes CSVGGLAGETQYF.

Here the CDR3 reads CASSEASSTGVHGYTF. The CDR3 region has the DNA TGTGCCAGCAGTGAAGCATCCTCGACAGGGGTGCATGGCTACACCTTC. V and J are TRBV25-1 and TRBJ1-2; TRBD1 aligns across 8 bases. The germline gives CDR1 MGHDK, CDR2 SYGVNS. CDR3 size: 16 residues. V lost 2 bases and J lost 6; bases outside the gene matches: 11.

The chain has TRBV2 and TRBJ2-2; D is uncertain. The CDR3 is made up of 13 amino acids. V gave up 1 base and J gave up 5 bases, with 5 bases separating them. Germline V lookup: CDR1 SNHLY, CDR2 FYNNEI. The CDR3 DNA reads TGTGCCAGCAGTGAAGACCGGACCGGGGAGCTGTTTTTT. Residues: CASSEDRTGELFF.